The T cell receptor beta chain under discussion was sequenced for a study of Ad26.COV2.S vaccination and SARS-CoV-2 variants. In the study overall: In the study, Ad26.COV2.S was injected intramuscularly once, or twice 56 days apart.

Points from the study as a whole: Non-spike TCR breadth was similar in vaccine and placebo recipients. An underestimation of total T cell responses may have resulted from the TCR breadth and depth analyses.

Comment on this clone: Its antigen is not known. The junction does not match germline at one end; this may be a read error.

The protocol was immunoSEQ multiplex PCR, while the TCRdb copy is restricted to in-frame clones and leaves out a portion. The sample has around 300,000 clones, roughly 90% seen once. Germline CDR1 is GTSNPN and CDR2 is SVGIG (reference sequence). CDR3 size: 14 residues. Specified treatment: roughly 20 received Ad26.COV2.S at low or high dose, single or two shots; roughly 5 received placebo; per-sample allocation not given. At day 63 after the first vaccine or placebo injection, samples were drawn. This Boston cohort included adults aged 18-55 years. The sample was peripheral blood, taken in a trial of Ad26.COV2.S vaccine versus placebo. V usage is TRBV30 and J usage is TRBJ1-2, with 8 positions matching TRBD1. This sequence was found in a person between 18 and 59 years old who received the Ad26.COV2.S COVID-19 vaccine or a placebo. The CDR3 is CAWSASLPGTGEDF. CDR3 nucleotides: TGTGCCTGGAGTGCCTCCCTCCCCGGGACAGGAGAAGACTTC.